This T cell receptor beta chain comes out of a study of blood T cell repertoires in COVID-19. Study at large: Collection of acute and convalescent COVID-19 samples took place in the United States, Italy and Spain. The analysed material was cDNA or gDNA that came from T cells, B-cell-depleted T cells, or PBMCs.

Authors' methods: Researchers report that nucleated cell counts were estimated from reference gene primer amplification. Generated by immunoSEQ multiplex PCR, the TCRdb table keeps only in-frame clones and is missing some. D and trimming were read from the DNA, whereas the V and J calls and clone size are those reported in that table. The sample yields 40,000 to 55,000 clones, roughly 84% seen once. Trimming cost V 1 base and J 5 bases; bases outside gene matches: 2. This CDR3 has 14 amino acids. Germline CDR1 reads GTSNPN; CDR2 reads SVGIG (reference sequence). The specimen sequenced was peripheral blood. The sequence was collected from a human donor in a cohort sampled during active COVID-19. The chain employs TRBV30 and TRBJ2-2, with 9 positions matching TRBD2. The CDR3 is CAWSAGLATGELFF. CDR3 nucleotides: TGTGCCTGGAGTGCCGGACTAGCGACCGGGGAGCTGTTTTTT.